This T cell receptor beta chain was documented in a study of early T cells in non-severe SARS-CoV-2 infection. As for the study in general: With bulk RNA from unsorted whole blood as input, sequencing yielded unpaired chains. Regarding the study as a whole: Clonotype matching in VDJdb favored anti-spike CD8 responses and did not capture private and CD4 specificities.

This clonotype was picked up many times. Its antigen is not known. This CDR3 spans 16 amino acids. The V gene's germline CDR1 is SGHTA and CDR2 FQGTGA. Trimming shortened V by 2 bases and J by 1 base, and 11 bases separated the two germline ends. MiXCR was run by TCRdb on the 5' RACE reads, yielding one entry per CDR3 protein. The table shows 70,000 to 90,000 distinct CDR3 sequences, with roughly 12% occurring only once. This TCR was recovered from an adult who was a healthcare worker with PCR-confirmed SARS-CoV-2 infection or an uninfected control (not recorded which). The sample comprised whole blood. V is TRBV7-3 and J is TRBJ2-2; D is perhaps TRBD2 (5 bases). The CDR3 nucleotides are TGTGCCAGCAGCTTATATAGCGCAGGGAACACCGGGGAGCTGTTTTTT. Its translation is CASSLYSAGNTGELFF.